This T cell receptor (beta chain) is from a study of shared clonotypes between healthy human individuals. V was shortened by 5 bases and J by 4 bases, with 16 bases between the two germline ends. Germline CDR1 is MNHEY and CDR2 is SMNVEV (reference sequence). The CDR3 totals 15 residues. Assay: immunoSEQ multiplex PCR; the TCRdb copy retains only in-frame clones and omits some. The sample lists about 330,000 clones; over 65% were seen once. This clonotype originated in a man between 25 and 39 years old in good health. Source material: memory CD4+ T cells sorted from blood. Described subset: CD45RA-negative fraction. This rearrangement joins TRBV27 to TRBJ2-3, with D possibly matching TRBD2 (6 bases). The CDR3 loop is CASSRLGTRADTQYF. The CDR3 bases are TGTGCCAGCAGTCGACTTGGGACTCGAGCAGATACGCAGTATTTT.